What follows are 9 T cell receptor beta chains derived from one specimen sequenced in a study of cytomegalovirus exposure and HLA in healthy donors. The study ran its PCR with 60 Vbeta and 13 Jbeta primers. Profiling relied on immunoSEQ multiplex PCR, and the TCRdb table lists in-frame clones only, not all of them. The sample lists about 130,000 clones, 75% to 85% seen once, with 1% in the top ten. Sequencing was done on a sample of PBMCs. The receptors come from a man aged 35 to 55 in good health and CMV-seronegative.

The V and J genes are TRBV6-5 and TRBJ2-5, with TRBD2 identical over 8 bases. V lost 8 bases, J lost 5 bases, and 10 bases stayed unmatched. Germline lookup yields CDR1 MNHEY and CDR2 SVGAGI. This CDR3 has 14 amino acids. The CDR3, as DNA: TGTGCCAGCCGACGGGGGGGCCTGGGGGAGACCCAGTACTTC. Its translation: CASRRGGLGETQYF.

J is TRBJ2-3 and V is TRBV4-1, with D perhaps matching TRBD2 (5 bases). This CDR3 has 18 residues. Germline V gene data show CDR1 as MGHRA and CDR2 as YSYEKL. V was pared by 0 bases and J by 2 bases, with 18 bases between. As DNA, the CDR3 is TGCGCCAGCAGCCAAGACGGGCCCTCTTCGGGATTCACAGATACGCAGTATTTT. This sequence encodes CASSQDGPSSGFTDTQYF.

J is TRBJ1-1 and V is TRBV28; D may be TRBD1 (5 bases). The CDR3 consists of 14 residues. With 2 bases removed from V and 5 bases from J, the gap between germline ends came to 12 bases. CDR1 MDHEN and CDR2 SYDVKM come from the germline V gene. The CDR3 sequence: CASSLLDTVTEAFF. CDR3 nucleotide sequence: TGTGCCAGCAGTTTACTGGACACTGTGACTGAAGCTTTCTTT.

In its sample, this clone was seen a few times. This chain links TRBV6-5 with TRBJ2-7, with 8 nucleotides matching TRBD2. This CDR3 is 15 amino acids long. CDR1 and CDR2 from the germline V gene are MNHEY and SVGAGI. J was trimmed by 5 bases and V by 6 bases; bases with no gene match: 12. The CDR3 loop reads CASSPSGRGGDEQYF. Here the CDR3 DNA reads TGTGCCAGCAGCCCCTCCGGGAGGGGGGGTGACGAGCAGTACTTC.

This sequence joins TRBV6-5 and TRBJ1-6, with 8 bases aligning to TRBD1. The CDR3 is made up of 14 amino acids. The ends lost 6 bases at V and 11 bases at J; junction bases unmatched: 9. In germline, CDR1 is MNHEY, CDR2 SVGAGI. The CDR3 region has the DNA TGTGCCAGCAGGCCACAGGGGGAGTGGGCACCCCTCCACTTT. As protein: CASRPQGEWAPLHF.

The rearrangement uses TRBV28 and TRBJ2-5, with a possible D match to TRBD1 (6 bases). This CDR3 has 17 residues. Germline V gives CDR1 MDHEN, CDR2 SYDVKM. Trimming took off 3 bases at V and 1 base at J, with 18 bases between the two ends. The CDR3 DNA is TGTGCCAGCAGTTTTGGCGCAGGGGTCGGCGGCCAAGAGACCCAGTACTTC. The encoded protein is CASSFGAGVGGQETQYF.

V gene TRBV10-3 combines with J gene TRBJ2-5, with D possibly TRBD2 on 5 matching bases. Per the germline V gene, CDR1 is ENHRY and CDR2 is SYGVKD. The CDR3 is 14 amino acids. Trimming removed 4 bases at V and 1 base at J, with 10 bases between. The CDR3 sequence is CAISGTAIQETQYF. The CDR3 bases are TGTGCCATCAGTGGGACTGCAATCCAAGAGACCCAGTACTTC.

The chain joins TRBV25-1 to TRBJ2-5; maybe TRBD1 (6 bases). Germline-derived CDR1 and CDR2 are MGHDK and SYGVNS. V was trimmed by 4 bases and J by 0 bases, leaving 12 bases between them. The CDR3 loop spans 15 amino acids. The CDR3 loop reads CASSGVDRNQETQYF. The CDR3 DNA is TGTGCCAGCAGTGGTGTCGACAGGAACCAAGAGACCCAGTACTTC.

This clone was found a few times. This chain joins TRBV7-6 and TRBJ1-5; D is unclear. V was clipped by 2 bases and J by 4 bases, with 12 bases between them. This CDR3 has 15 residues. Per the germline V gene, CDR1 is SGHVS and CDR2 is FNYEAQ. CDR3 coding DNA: TGTGCCAGCAGCTTAACGGCGGGTGAAAATCAGCCCCAGCATTTT. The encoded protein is CASSLTAGENQPQHF.